This TCR beta chain was documented in a study of technical replicates of blood from a handful of donors. The CDR3 covers 16 residues. Germline V gives CDR1 SGHAT, CDR2 FQNNGV. J was trimmed by 3 bases and V by 1 base; bases with no gene match: 5. The data were produced by immunoSEQ multiplex PCR, yet TCRdb's version contains in-frame clones alone and is incomplete. The data hold tens of thousands of clones, with roughly 93% observed a single time. Sequenced input: T cells isolated from PBMCs. The chain joins TRBV11-2 to TRBJ1-4, with 7 bases fitting TRBD1. The sequence was collected from a human donor in good health. DNA of the CDR3: TGTGCCAGCAGCTTAGGCAAGGGGGCAGCTAATGAAAAACTGTTTTTT. It translates to CASSLGKGAANEKLFF.